Shown below are 22 T cell receptor beta chains from a single sample sequenced in a study of T cells in Graves' hyperthyroidism and ophthalmopathy. TCR beta CDR3 sequences were amplified from RNA transcripts. The HTBI primer set was used in a first-round RT-PCR of the TCR CDR3. Via MiXCR, TCRdb re-called the multiplex PCR reads, giving one row per CDR3 protein. In the table there are around 500,000 distinct CDR3 sequences, around 15% of which are singletons. The source material was blood. These receptor sequences come from a woman aged 18-29 years with Graves' hyperthyroidism.

At least ten counts were recorded for this clonotype. This CDR3 reads CASSPRANRDMDTGELFF. In nucleotides, the CDR3 is TGTGCCAGCAGCCCCCGAGCCAACCGGGACATGGACACCGGGGAGCTGTTTTTT. The chain is built from TRBV7-8 and TRBJ2-2; tentative D call: TRBD1 (6 bases). Germline values: CDR1 SGHVS, CDR2 FQNEAQ. Trimming removed 5 bases at V and 3 bases at J, with 22 bases between. This CDR3 comprises 18 residues.

Only a few counts were recorded for this clonotype. The chain carries TRBV20-1 and TRBJ2-4; D is unresolved. CDR1 is DFQATT and CDR2 is SNEGSKA in the germline V gene (reference sequence). This CDR3 comprises 11 residues. Trimming took 3 bases from V and 6 from J, leaving 6 bases between them. The CDR3 is CSASPANIQYF. DNA for the CDR3: TGCAGTGCTAGCCCAGCAAACATTCAGTACTTC.

This clonotype was detected ten times or more. CDR3 protein: CASSPGTGDYNEQFF. In nucleotides, the CDR3 is TGTGCCAGCTCGCCCGGGACAGGGGACTACAATGAGCAGTTCTTC. The chain couples TRBV18 to TRBJ2-1; 10 positions agree with TRBD1. There are 15 residues in the CDR3. Germline V gene lookup returns CDR1 KGHSH and CDR2 LQKENI. With V trimmed by 6 bases and J by 3 bases, 5 bases remained unmatched. The full variable domain, completed using reference TRBV18 and TRBJ2-1, is NAGVMQNPRHLVRRRGQEARLRCSPMKGHSHVYWYRQLPEEGLKFMVYLQKENIIDESGMPKERFSAEFPKEGPSILRIQQVVRGDSAAYFCASSPGTGDYNEQFFGPGTRLTVL.

At least ten counts were recorded for this clonotype. V and J are TRBV20-1 and TRBJ2-3, with TRBD2 identical over 9 bases. Per germline, CDR1 DFQATT and CDR2 SNEGSKA (reference sequence). V was pared by 5 bases and J by 4 bases, with 7 bases of the junction left unmatched. The CDR3 sequence is 14 residues long. Here the CDR3 reads CSAPVAGVSDTQYF. The CDR3 nucleotides read TGCAGTGCTCCGGTAGCGGGAGTTTCAGATACGCAGTATTTT.

CDR3 sequence: CASSLGSGGAYNEQFF. The CDR3 coding sequence is TGTGCCAGCAGCTTAGGCTCAGGGGGTGCCTACAATGAGCAGTTCTTC. This rearrangement joins TRBV11-3 to TRBJ2-1; 7 nucleotides match TRBD1. The CDR3 has 16 amino acids. CDR1 SGHNT and CDR2 YENEEA come from the germline V gene. The trim removed 1 base at V and 2 bases at J, leaving 5 bases unmatched.

This clonotype has only a few counts. The junction and the germline gene differ at one end; a read error may be behind it. The gene calls are TRBV2 and TRBJ2-6; D possibly corresponds to TRBD1 (5 bases). This CDR3 is built from 14 residues. Germline loops: CDR1 SNHLY, CDR2 FYNNEI. For the CDR3, the DNA is TGTGCCAGCAGAGGCCGCTCTGGGGCCAACGTCCTGATTTTC. This translates into CASRGRSGANVLIF.

The chain joins TRBV20-1 to TRBJ2-1, with TRBD2 as a possible D gene (6 bases). V was cut by 3 bases and J by 3 bases, with 21 bases left in between. This CDR3 is built from 17 residues. Germline CDR1 DFQATT, CDR2 SNEGSKA (reference sequence). CDR3 residues: CSARDAGFTSNYNEQFF. The CDR3 DNA reads as TGCAGTGCTAGGGACGCGGGGTTTACTAGTAACTACAATGAGCAGTTCTTC.

This clonotype has at least ten counts. V gene TRBV11-2 combines with J gene TRBJ2-1, with D possibly being TRBD1 or TRBD2 (5 bases each). Germline-derived CDR1 and CDR2 are SGHAT and FQNNGV. V gave up 3 bases and J gave up 9 bases, with 12 bases separating them. This CDR3 has 13 residues. The CDR3 spells CASSFGWDGEQFF. CDR3 bases: TGTGCCAGCAGCTTTGGGTGGGACGGTGAGCAGTTCTTC.

V is TRBV10-3 and J is TRBJ2-3; 9 nucleotides align to TRBD2. The V gene end was trimmed by 3 bases and the J gene end by 2 bases; junction bases not matched to a gene: 21. Germline V lookup: CDR1 ENHRY, CDR2 SYGVKD. The CDR3 length is 21 residues. DNA of the CDR3: TGTGCCATCAGTGAATCCCCCCCGACTAGCGGAGAGACGGGAGACACAGATACGCAGTATTTT. It encodes CAISESPPTSGETGDTDTQYF.

This clonotype came up many times. The chain couples TRBV7-8 to TRBJ1-2, with 7 bases fitting TRBD1. The V and J ends lost 4 bases and 1 base, in that order; junction bases with no gene match: 12. The V gene's germline CDR1 is SGHVS and CDR2 FQNEAQ. There are 17 residues in the CDR3. The CDR3, as DNA: TGTGCCAGCAGCTCCACGGGACAGAAAAACTTTAACTATGGCTACACCTTC. It specifies CASSSTGQKNFNYGYTF.

This clonotype occurred many times. This chain connects TRBV6-1 to TRBJ2-2; a weak D match, TRBD1 (5 bases). Germline CDR1 reads MNHNS; CDR2 reads SASEGT. This CDR3 is built from 14 residues. V lost 2 bases to trimming and J lost 3 bases, with 7 bases between them. CDR3 in DNA: TGTGCCAGCAGTGAAATGGGGCACACCGGGGAGCTGTTTTTT. Translated: CASSEMGHTGELFF.

The chain joins TRBV5-1 to TRBJ2-5, with TRBD2 matching 12 bases. CDR3 length equals 16 residues. V gave up 5 bases and J gave up 2 bases; unmatched junction bases: 7. Germline lookup yields CDR1 SGHRS and CDR2 YFSETQ. CDR3 sequence reads: CASRTSGGAGQETQYF. CDR3 coding DNA: TGCGCCAGCAGGACTAGCGGGGGAGCTGGGCAAGAGACCCAGTACTTC.

This clonotype was observed at least ten times. The chain joins TRBV7-2 to TRBJ2-1, with 7 bases aligning to TRBD2. The V segment lost 5 bases and the J segment 0 bases; nucleotides outside the gene matches: 7. The CDR3 sequence is 16 residues long. The germline CDR1 and CDR2 sequences are SGHTA and FQGNSA. The CDR3 DNA follows: TGTGCCAGCAGCGGGATTGGACTAGGCTCCTACAATGAGCAGTTCTTC. It translates to CASSGIGLGSYNEQFF. Variable domain in full (rest from reference TRBV7-2 and TRBJ2-1): GAGVSQSPSNKVTEKGKDVELRCDPISGHTALYWYRQSLGQGLEFLIYFQGNSAPDKSGLPSDRFSAERTGGSVSTLTIQRTQQEDSAVYLCASSGIGLGSYNEQFFGPGTRLTVL.

This clonotype was picked up many times. The chain carries TRBV19 and TRBJ2-3, with no clear D. CDR1 and CDR2 from the germline V gene are LNHDA and SQIVND (reference sequence). This CDR3 has 15 amino acids. V was cut by 1 base and J by 0 bases, with 8 bases left in between. This chain's CDR3 is CASSIASTSTDTQYF. The DNA for the CDR3 is TGTGCCAGTAGTATAGCCAGTACTAGCACAGATACGCAGTATTTT.

This clonotype was detected many times. The J gene is TRBJ1-5, the V gene TRBV2; D remains ambiguous. Trimming left V 4 bases short and J 9 bases short, with 16 bases between. The germline V gene encodes CDR1 SNHLY and CDR2 FYNNEI. CDR3 length: 14 residues. CDR3 bases: TGTGCCAGCAGTGGTGGGAGCCCCCACAGGCCCCAGCATTTT. This sequence encodes CASSGGSPHRPQHF.

Only a few counts were recorded for this clonotype. The chain uses TRBV5-6 and TRBJ1-2; TRBD1 matches at 7 bases. Germline-derived CDR1 and CDR2 are SGHDT and YYEEEE. J was trimmed by 8 bases and V by 4 bases; bases with no gene match: 8. There are 13 residues in the CDR3. In DNA, the CDR3 is TGTGCCAGCAGCAACACAGGGGACGGAGGCTACACCTTC. It is translated as CASSNTGDGGYTF.

Notes on this clonotype: This clone may be a read error of a much larger clone one base away. The chain is built from TRBV3-1 and TRBJ1-1, with 9 bases aligning to TRBD1. There are 15 residues in the CDR3. Per the germline V gene, CDR1 is LGHDT and CDR2 is YNNKEL (reference sequence). CDR3 sequence reads: CASSRPDRGETEALF. The DNA for the CDR3 is TGTGCCAGCAGCCGACCAGACAGGGGGGAAACTGAAGCTCTCTTT.

The table lists this clonotype with many counts. The V call is TRBV12-3 or TRBV12-4, the J call TRBJ2-2; maybe TRBD1 (5 bases). V dropped 2 bases and J dropped 7 bases, with 11 bases sitting between them. This CDR3 has 14 amino acids. The chain's CDR3 is CASSLQGAIGELFF. In DNA, the CDR3 is TGTGCCAGCAGTTTACAAGGGGCCATCGGGGAGCTGTTTTTT.

This clonotype came up many times. Relative to the germline gene, one junction end is altered; a read error may explain this. V and J are TRBV5-1 and TRBJ2-5; D ambiguous. Germline CDR1 and CDR2: SGHRS and YFSETQ. The length of the CDR3 is 11 residues. CDR3 DNA sequence: TGTGCCAGCAGTCTCCAAGAGACCCAGTACTTC. Its protein is CASSLQETQYF.

This clonotype was seen repeatedly, ten times or more. This sequence joins TRBV25-1 and TRBJ2-1, with 7 positions matching TRBD2. The CDR3 totals 14 residues. V was pared by 4 bases and J by 4 bases, with 4 bases of the junction left unmatched. Germline loops: CDR1 MGHDK, CDR2 SYGVNS. CDR3 region: CASSASGLYNEQFF. For the CDR3, the DNA is TGTGCCAGCAGTGCTAGCGGCCTTTACAATGAGCAGTTCTTC.

In this sample, this clonotype turned up many times. The V gene is TRBV11-2, the J gene TRBJ2-1; 7 positions match TRBD2. This CDR3 is 18 amino acids long. V was clipped by 1 base and J by 0 bases; unmatched bases: 9. Germline CDR1 is SGHAT and CDR2 is FQNNGV. Here the CDR3 DNA reads TGTGCCAGCAGCTTAGCACTATTGGGCGGGGGCTCCTACAATGAGCAGTTCTTC. As protein: CASSLALLGGGSYNEQFF.

This clonotype was seen at least ten times. The V call is TRBV6-1, the J call TRBJ1-1; no definite D call. CDR1 and CDR2 (germline): MNHNS, SASEGT. There are 14 residues in the CDR3. Trimming removed 4 bases from V and 6 bases from J, with 15 bases in between. In DNA, the CDR3 is TGTGCCAGCAGTGGCTTGTTAGGGAATGCTGAAGCTTTCTTT. Protein product: CASSGLLGNAEAFF.